The present TCR beta chain was sequenced within a study of cytomegalovirus exposure and HLA in healthy donors. General study findings and limits: The study flagged roughly 150 TCR beta chains as cytomegalovirus-associated.

V lost 0 bases and J 7 bases, leaving 4 bases between the germline ends. CDR1 and CDR2 from the germline V gene are WSHSY and SAAADI. The CDR3 length is 11 residues. The repertoire was sequenced with immunoSEQ multiplex PCR; TCRdb's copy has only in-frame clones and lacks some. Of 200,000 to 250,000 clones in the sample, around nine tenths are singletons; the top ten hold 0.85% to 1.2%. Notes on this clone: The antigen is not known.

This chain links TRBV10-2 with TRBJ2-7; D unresolved. This clonotype was obtained from a woman aged 18-29 years in good health and CMV-seronegative. What was sequenced was PBMCs. The chain's CDR3 is CASSESREQYF. The CDR3 DNA is TGCGCCAGCAGTGAGTCGAGGGAGCAGTACTTC.